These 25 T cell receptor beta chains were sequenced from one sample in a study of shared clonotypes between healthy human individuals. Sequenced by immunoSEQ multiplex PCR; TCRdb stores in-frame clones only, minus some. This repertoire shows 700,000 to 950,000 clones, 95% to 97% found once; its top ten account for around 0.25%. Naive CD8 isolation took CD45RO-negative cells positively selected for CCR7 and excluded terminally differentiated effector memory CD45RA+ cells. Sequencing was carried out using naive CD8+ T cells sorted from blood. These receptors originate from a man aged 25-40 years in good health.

Here the CDR3 reads CASRYPSTDTQYF. The CDR3 DNA is TGTGCCAGCAGGTACCCTAGCACAGATACGCAGTATTTT. This sequence joins TRBV11-1 and TRBJ2-3; D is unclear. V lost 6 bases and J lost 0, with 7 bases in between. The CDR3 covers 13 residues. CDR1 SGHAT and CDR2 FQDESV come from the germline V gene (reference sequence). Using reference TRBV11-1 and TRBJ2-3 for the parts outside the CDR3, the full variable domain is EAEVAQSPRYKITEKSQAVAFWCDPISGHATLYWYRQILGQGPELLVQFQDESVVDDSQLPKDRFSAERLKGVDSTLKIQPAELGDSAMYLCASRYPSTDTQYFGPGTRLTVL.

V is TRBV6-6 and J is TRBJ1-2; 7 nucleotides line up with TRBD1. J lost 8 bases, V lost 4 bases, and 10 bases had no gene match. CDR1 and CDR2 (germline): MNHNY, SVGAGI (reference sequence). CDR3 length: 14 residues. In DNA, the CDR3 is TGTGCCAGCAGTTTTGGACAGGCAAGAGAGGGCTACACCTTC. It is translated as CASSFGQAREGYTF.

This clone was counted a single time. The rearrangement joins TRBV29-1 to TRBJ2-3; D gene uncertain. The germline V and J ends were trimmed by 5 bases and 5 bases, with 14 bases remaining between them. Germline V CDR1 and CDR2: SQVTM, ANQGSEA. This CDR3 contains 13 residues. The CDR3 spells CSVFAGDEDTQYF. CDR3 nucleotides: TGCAGCGTTTTTGCCGGAGATGAAGATACGCAGTATTTT.

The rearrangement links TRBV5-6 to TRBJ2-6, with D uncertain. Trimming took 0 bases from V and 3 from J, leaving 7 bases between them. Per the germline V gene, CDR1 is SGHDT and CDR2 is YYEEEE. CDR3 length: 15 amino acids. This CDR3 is CASSLGLGGANVLTF. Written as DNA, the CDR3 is TGTGCCAGCAGCTTGGGTTTGGGTGGGGCCAACGTCCTGACTTTC.

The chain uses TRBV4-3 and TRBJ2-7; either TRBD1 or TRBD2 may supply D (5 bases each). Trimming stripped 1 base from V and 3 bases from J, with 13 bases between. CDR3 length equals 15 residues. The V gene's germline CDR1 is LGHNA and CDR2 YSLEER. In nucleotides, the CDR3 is TGCGCCAGCAGCCAAGTGGGGCTAGGAGGCTACGAGCAGTACTTC. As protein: CASSQVGLGGYEQYF.

CDR3 in amino acids: CSVEGDGYEQYF. CDR3 in DNA: TGCAGCGTTGAGGGGGATGGTTACGAGCAGTACTTC. J is TRBJ2-7 and V is TRBV29-1; tentatively, D is TRBD1 or TRBD2 (5 bases each). Trimming took 3 bases from V and 4 from J, leaving 10 bases between them. The CDR3 contains 12 residues. Germline V gene data show CDR1 as SQVTM and CDR2 as ANQGSEA.

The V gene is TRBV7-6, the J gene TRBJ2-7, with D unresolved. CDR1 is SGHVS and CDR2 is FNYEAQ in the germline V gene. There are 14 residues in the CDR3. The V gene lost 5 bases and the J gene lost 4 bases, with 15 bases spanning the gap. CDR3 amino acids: CASSRARSDYEQYF. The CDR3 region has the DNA TGTGCCAGCAGCCGGGCGCGGAGCGATTACGAGCAGTACTTC.

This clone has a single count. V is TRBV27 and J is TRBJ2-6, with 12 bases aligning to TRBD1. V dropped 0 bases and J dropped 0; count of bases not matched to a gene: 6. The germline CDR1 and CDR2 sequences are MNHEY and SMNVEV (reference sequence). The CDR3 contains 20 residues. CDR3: CASSLSGTGGRSSGANVLTF. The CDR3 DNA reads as TGTGCCAGCAGTTTATCTGGGACAGGGGGCAGGAGCTCTGGGGCCAACGTCCTGACTTTC.

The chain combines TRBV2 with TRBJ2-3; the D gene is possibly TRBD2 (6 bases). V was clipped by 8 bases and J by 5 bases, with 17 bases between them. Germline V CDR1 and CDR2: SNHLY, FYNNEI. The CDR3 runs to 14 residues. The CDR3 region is CASVAGSRGDTQYF. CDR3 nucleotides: TGTGCCAGCGTAGCCGGGAGTCGGGGAGATACGCAGTATTTT.

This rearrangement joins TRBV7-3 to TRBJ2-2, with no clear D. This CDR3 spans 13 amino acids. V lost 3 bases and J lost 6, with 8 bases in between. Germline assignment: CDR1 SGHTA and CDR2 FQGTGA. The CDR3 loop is CASSFPDSGELFF. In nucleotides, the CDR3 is TGTGCCAGCAGCTTCCCGGATTCCGGGGAGCTGTTTTTT.

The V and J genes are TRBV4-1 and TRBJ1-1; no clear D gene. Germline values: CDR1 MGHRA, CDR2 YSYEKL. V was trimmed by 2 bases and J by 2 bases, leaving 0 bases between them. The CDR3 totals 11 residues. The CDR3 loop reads CASSQNTEAFF. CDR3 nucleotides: TGCGCCAGCAGCCAAAACACTGAAGCTTTCTTT.

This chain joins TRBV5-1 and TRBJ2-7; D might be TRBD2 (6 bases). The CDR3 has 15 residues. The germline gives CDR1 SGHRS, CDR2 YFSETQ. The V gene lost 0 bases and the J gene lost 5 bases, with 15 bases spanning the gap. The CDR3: CASSLGSGRFDEQYF. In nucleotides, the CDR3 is TGCGCCAGCAGCTTGGGGTCAGGGAGGTTCGACGAGCAGTACTTC. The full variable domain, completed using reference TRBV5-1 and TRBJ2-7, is KAGVTQTPRYLIKTRGQQVTLSCSPISGHRSVSWYQQTPGQGLQFLFEYFSETQRNKGNFPGRFSGRQFSNSRSEMNVSTLELGDSALYLCASSLGSGRFDEQYFGPGTRLTVT.

The DNA of the CDR3 is TGCGCCAGCAGCCAAGAGGCAGGGTACTACAATGAGCAGTTCTTC. The encoded protein is CASSQEAGYYNEQFF. V gene TRBV4-3 combines with J gene TRBJ2-1, with a weak D call TRBD1 (5 bases). V was pared by 0 bases and J by 3 bases, with 9 bases between. The CDR3 consists of 15 residues. CDR1 and CDR2 from the germline V gene are LGHNA and YSLEER.

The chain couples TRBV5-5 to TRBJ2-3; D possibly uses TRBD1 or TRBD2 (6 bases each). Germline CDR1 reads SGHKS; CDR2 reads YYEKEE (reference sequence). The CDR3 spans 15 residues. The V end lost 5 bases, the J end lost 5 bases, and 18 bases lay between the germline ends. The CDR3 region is CASSLLRGAEDTQYF. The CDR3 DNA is TGTGCCAGCAGTCTTCTGAGGGGGGCGGAAGATACGCAGTATTTT.

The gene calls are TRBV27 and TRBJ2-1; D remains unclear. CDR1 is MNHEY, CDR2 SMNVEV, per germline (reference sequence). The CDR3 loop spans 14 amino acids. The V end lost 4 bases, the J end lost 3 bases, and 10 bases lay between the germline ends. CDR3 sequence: CASSSWTVYNEQFF. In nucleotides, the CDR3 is TGTGCCAGCAGTTCCTGGACGGTCTACAATGAGCAGTTCTTC.

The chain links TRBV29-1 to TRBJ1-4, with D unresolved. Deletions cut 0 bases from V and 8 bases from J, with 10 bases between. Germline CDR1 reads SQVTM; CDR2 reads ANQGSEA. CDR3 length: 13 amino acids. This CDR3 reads CSVEEGSREKLFF. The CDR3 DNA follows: TGCAGCGTTGAAGAGGGGTCGAGGGAAAAACTGTTTTTT.

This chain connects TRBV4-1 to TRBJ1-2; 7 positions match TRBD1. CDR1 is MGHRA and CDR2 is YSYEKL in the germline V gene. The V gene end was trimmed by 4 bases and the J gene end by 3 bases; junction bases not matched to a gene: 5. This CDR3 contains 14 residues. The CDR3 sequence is CASSRVTGDYGYTF. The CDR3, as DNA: TGCGCCAGCAGCCGGGTTACAGGGGACTATGGCTACACCTTC.

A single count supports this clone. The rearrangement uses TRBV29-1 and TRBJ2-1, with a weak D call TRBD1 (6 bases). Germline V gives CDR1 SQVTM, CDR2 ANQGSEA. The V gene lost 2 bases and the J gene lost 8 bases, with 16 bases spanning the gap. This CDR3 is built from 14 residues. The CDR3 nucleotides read TGCAGCGTTGAAAGGGTGGGAGCAGGGGATGAGCAGTTCTTC. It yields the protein CSVERVGAGDEQFF.

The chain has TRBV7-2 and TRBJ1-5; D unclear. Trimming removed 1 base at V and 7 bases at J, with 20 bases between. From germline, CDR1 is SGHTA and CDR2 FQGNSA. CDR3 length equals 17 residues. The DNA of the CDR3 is TGTGCCAGCAGCTTAGGTCGTCTCGGTCCCGCAGCCCAGCCCCAGCATTTT. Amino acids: CASSLGRLGPAAQPQHF.

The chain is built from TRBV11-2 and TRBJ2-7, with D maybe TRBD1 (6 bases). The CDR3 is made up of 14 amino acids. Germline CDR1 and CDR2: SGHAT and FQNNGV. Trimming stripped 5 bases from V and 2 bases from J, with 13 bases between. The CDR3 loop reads CASSIYRDTYEQYF. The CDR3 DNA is TGTGCCAGCAGCATTTACCGGGACACCTACGAGCAGTACTTC.

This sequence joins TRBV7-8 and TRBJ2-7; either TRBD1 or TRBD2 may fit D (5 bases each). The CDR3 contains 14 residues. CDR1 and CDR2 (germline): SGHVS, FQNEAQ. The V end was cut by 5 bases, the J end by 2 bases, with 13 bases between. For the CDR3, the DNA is TGTGCCAGCAGCGAACGACAGAGGGCCTACGAGCAGTACTTC. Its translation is CASSERQRAYEQYF.

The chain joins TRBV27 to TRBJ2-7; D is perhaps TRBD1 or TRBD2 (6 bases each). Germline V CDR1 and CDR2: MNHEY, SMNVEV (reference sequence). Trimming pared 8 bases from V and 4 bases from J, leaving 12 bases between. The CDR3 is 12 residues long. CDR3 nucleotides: TGTGCCAGCGCCCGGGGGCGGTACGAGCAGTACTTC. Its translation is CASARGRYEQYF.

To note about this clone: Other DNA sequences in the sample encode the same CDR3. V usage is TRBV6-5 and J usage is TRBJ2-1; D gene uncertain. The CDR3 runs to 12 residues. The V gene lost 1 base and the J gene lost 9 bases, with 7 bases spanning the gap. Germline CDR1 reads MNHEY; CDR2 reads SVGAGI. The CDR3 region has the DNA TGTGCCAGCAGTTACTGGGGAAGTGAGCAGTTCTTC. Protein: CASSYWGSEQFF.

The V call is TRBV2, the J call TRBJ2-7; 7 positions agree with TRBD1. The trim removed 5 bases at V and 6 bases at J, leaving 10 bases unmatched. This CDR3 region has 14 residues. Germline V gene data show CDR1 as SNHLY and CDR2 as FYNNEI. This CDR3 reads CASSPDRDLLEQYF. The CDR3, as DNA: TGTGCCAGCAGTCCCGACAGGGACCTACTCGAGCAGTACTTC. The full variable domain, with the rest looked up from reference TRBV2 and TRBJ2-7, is EPEVTQTPSHQVTQMGQEVILRCVPISNHLYFYWYRQILGQKVEFLVSFYNNEISEKSEIFDDQFSVERPDGSNFTLKIRSTKLEDSAMYFCASSPDRDLLEQYFGPGTRLTVT.

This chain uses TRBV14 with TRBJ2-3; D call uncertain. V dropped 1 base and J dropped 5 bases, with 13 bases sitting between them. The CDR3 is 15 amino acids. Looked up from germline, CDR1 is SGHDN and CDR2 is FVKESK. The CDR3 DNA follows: TGTGCCAGCAGCCAAGTTGGGCTCGGTGGAGATACGCAGTATTTT. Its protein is CASSQVGLGGDTQYF.